This T cell receptor (beta chain) originates from a study of shared clonotypes between healthy human individuals. Overall study: Per-donor plates numbered three CD4 naive, three CD4 memory, two CD8 naive and one CD8 memory. General observations from the study: Sample collection involved blood only; tissue repertoires are likely different. All-four-donor shared clonotypes had higher generation probabilities than non-shared clonotypes did.

Per the germline V gene, CDR1 is SGHNT and CDR2 is YYREEE (reference sequence). With V trimmed by 5 bases and J by 4 bases, 5 bases remained unmatched. The CDR3 runs 14 residues. Turning to this clone: Its antigen is unknown.

TCRdb keeps only in-frame clones here, not all; method: immunoSEQ multiplex PCR. The profile shows around 2,000,000 clones, 90% to 95% of them singletons. The J gene is TRBJ2-5, the V gene TRBV5-4, with 10 bases lining up with TRBD1. Specimen: naive CD4+ T cells sorted from blood. Specified subset: CD45RA+ positively selected. The source is a man younger than 35 in good health. Written as DNA, the CDR3 is TGTGCCAGCAGTACCGACAGGGGGCGAGAGACCCAGTACTTC. Residues: CASSTDRGRETQYF.